This TCR beta chain was captured in a study of CD8 T cells in Susac syndrome. A quantity of about 0.45 to 1 ug RNA underwent reverse transcription using random hexamers. Using its own MiXCR run on the immunoSEQ multiplex PCR reads, TCRdb lists one record per CDR3 protein. The table lists 150,000 to 160,000 distinct CDR3 sequences, around 95% of them singletons. Both CD4+ and CD8+ T cells were negatively isolated, and TEMRA cells underwent FACS enrichment. There are 15 residues in the CDR3. Germline V gene sequence: CDR1 WNHNN, CDR2 SYGVQD (reference sequence). Germline trimming cut 10 bases from V and 0 bases from J; bases unmatched to any gene: 10.

This TCR was sampled from a human donor with multiple sclerosis. The chain links TRBV10-1 to TRBJ2-3; TRBD1 matches 7 bases. Sequenced input: CD8+ T cells from PBMCs. The CDR3 region is CATSGDSPSTDTQYF. The CDR3 nucleotides are TGCGCCACCTCTGGGGACAGCCCCAGCACAGATACGCAGTATTTT.